One T cell receptor beta chain is described in this entry. The sample is drawn from a study of blood T cell repertoires in COVID-19. Method: immunoSEQ multiplex PCR; TCRdb's copy keeps in-frame clones and lacks some. The data show around 70,000 clones, less than 80% seen once. Trimming removed 5 bases from V and 7 bases from J, with 18 bases in between. Germline-derived CDR1 and CDR2 are KGHSH and LQKENI. The CDR3 has 14 residues. This sequence originates from a man between 60 and 75 years old with active or convalescent COVID-19. Sequencing was done on a sample of peripheral blood. The V and J genes are TRBV18 and TRBJ2-7, with a tentative D call TRBD2 (5 bases). The CDR3 here is CASSAPGPGGEQYF. The CDR3 DNA sequence: TGTGCCAGCTCAGCGCCGGGCCCCGGAGGTGAGCAGTACTTC.